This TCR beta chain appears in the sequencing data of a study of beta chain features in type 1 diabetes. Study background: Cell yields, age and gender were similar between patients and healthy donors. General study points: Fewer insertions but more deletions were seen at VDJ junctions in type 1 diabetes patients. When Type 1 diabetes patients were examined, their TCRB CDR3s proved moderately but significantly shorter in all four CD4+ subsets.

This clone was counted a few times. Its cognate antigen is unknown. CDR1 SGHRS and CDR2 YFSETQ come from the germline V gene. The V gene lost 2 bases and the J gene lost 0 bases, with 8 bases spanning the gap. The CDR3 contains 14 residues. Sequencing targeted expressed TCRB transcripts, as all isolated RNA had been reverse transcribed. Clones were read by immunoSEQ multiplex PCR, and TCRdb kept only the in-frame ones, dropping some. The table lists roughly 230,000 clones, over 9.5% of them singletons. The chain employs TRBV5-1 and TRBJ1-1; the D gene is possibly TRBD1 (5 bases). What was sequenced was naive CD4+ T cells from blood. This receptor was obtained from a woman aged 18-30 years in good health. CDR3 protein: CASSFGQMNTEAFF. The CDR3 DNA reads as TGCGCCAGCAGCTTTGGACAAATGAACACTGAAGCTTTCTTT.